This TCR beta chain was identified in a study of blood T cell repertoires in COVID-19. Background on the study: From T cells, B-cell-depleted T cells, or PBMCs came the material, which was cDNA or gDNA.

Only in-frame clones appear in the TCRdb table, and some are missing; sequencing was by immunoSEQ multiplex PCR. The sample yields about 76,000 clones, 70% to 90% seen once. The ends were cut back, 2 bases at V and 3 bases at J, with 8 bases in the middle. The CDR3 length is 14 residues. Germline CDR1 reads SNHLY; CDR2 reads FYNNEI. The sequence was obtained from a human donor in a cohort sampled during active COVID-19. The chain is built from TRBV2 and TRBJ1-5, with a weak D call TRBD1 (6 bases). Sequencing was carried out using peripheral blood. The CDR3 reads CASSETGLNQPQHF. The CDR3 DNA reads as TGTGCCAGCAGTGAAACAGGGCTCAATCAGCCCCAGCATTTT.